This T cell receptor (beta chain) was recovered during a study of low-dose radiotherapy and immunotherapy resistance in tumors. Study background: With 1 Gy per fraction every two weeks, Cohort 2 accumulated 13 Gy across 26 weeks.

This clonotype was found many times. Alpha and beta chains were covered, as first-strand cDNA relied on TRAV- and TRBV-specific primers. Both a constant-region primer and a V-primer adapter served to amplify TCRs across 15 to 25 PCR cycles. TCRdb re-derived calls from the reads in MiXCR, one entry per CDR3 protein. The data show more than 50,000 distinct CDR3 sequences, almost 25% seen once. Regarding time point: before trial treatment. The CDR3 spans 16 residues. The source material was PBMCs, sampled before treatment. The TCR was taken from a male donor with prostate cancer. This chain connects TRBV21-1 to TRBJ2-3; TRBD2 is the table's D call and was not checked against the DNA. TRBV21-1 is a known pseudogene. As DNA, the CDR3 is TGTGCCAGCAGCGTGCGACTAGCGGGGGGAACAGATACGCAGTATTTT. It is translated as CASSVRLAGGTDTQYF.